What follows are 5 T cell receptor beta chains derived from one specimen sequenced in a study of tumor-infiltrating lymphocytes in glioblastoma multiforme. TCRB libraries came from RNA via three nested multiplex PCR rounds. Via MiXCR, TCRdb re-called the multiplex PCR reads, giving one row per CDR3 protein. The sample has around 13,000 distinct CDR3 sequences, approximately 68% seen once. Specimen: brain tumor tissue. All receptors derive from a male donor with glioblastoma.

This clonotype appeared once. CDR3 residues: CASSSWDVNEQFF. The CDR3 region has the DNA TGTGCCAGCAGCTCCTGGGACGTCAATGAGCAGTTCTTC. This chain connects TRBV11-3 to TRBJ2-1, with D perhaps being TRBD1 or TRBD2 (5 bases each). Trimming pared 4 bases from V and 6 bases from J, leaving 10 bases between. Germline V gene sequence: CDR1 SGHNT, CDR2 YENEEA. This CDR3 region has 13 residues.

A word on this clonotype: A read error may account for a junction end that differs from germline. This chain links TRBV5-4 with TRBJ2-5; TRBD2 is a possible D gene (5 bases). The germline gives CDR1 SGHNT, CDR2 YYREEE (reference sequence). This CDR3 contains 13 residues. CDR3 in DNA: TGTGCCTGCAGCCCAGACTTGGAGGAGGCCCAGTACTTC. It is translated as CACSPDLEEAQYF.

This clonotype came up many times. The J gene is TRBJ2-3, the V gene TRBV5-1; no reliable D call. The CDR3 is 11 amino acids. The germline V gene has CDR1 SGHRS and CDR2 YFSETQ. The germline V and J ends were trimmed by 7 bases and 2 bases, with 5 bases remaining between them. The CDR3 loop is CASGDTDTQYF. The CDR3, as DNA: TGCGCCAGCGGGGACACAGATACGCAGTATTTT.

This clonotype was recorded once. One end of the junction is discordant with germline, which a read error may explain. This rearrangement joins TRBV11-1 to TRBJ2-7; D might be TRBD2 (6 bases). The CDR3 contains 14 residues. From germline, CDR1 is SGHAT and CDR2 FQDESV (reference sequence). The CDR3 nucleotides read TGCGCCAGCGGCGAAACGGGACTCGGTGGCGAGCAGTACTTC. Translated, it gives CASGETGLGGEQYF.

This clonotype has only a few counts. Given a much more abundant clone one base away, this may be a read error. V is TRBV5-1 and J is TRBJ1-1; D not resolved. The CDR3 extends over 13 amino acids. From germline, CDR1 is SGHRS and CDR2 YFSETQ. CDR3 sequence (DNA): TGCGCCAGCAGCTTGGAACAGCTTACTGAAGCTCTCTTT. Translated, it gives CASSLEQLTEALF.